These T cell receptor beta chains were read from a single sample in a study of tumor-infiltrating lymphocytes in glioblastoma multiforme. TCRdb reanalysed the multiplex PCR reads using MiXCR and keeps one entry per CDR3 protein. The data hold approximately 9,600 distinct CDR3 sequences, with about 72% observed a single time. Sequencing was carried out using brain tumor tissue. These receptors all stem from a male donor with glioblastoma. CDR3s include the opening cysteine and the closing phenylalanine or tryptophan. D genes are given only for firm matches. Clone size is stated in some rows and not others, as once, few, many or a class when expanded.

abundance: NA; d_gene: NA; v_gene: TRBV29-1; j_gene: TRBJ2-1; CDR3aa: CSLHAITGNEQLF; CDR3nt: TGCAGCCTTCACGCGATTACTGGTAATGAGCAGCTCTTC
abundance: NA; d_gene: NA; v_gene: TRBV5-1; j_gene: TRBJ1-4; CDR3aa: CASSLGANRFNEKLFF; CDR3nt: TGCGCAAGCAGCTTGGGGGCAAACAGGTTTAATGAAAAACTGTTTTTT
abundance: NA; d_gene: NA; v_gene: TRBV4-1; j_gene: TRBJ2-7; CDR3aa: CASSQDPLSYEQYF; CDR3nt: TGCGCCAGCAGCCAAGATCCCCTCTCTTACGAGCAGTACTTC
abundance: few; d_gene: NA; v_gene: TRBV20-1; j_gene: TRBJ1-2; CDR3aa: CSAPGSGGYGYTF; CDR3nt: TGCAGTGCCCCTGGGAGTGGAGGCTATGGCTACACCTTC
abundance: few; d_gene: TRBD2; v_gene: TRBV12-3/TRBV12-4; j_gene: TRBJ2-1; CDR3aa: CASGLAGAGGPNEQFF; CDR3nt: TGTGCTAGCGGTTTAGCGGGGGCGGGAGGGCCCAATGAGCAGTTCTTC
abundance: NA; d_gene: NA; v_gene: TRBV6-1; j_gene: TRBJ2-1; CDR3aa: CASKVVREQFF; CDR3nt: TGTGCCAGCAAAGTCGTCCGCGAGCAGTTCTTC
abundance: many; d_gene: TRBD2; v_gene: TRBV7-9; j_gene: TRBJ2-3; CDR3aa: CASRSTSGRALTDTQYF; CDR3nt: TGTGCCAGCAGGTCGACTAGCGGGAGGGCTTTAACAGATACGCAGTATTTT
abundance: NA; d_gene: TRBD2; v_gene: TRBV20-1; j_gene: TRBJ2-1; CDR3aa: CSAPASGRAKAEQFF; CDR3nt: TGCAGTGCACCTGCTAGCGGGAGGGCCAAGGCTGAGCAGTTCTTC
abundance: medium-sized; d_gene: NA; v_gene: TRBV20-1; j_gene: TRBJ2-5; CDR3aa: CSASWSGSLGGETQYF; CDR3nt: TGCAGTGCTAGTTGGTCTGGGAGTCTGGGCGGAGAGACCCAGTACTTC
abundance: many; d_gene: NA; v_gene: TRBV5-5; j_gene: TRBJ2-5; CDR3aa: CASSDGWGIRETQYF; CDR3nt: TGTGCCAGCAGCGATGGTTGGGGGATTCGAGAGACCCAGTACTTC
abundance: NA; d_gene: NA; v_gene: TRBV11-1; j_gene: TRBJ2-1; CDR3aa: CASSSPVQVSKSSYNEQFF; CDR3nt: TGTGCCAGCAGCTCCCCCGTGCAGGTGTCTAAGTCGTCCTACAATGAGCAGTTCTTC
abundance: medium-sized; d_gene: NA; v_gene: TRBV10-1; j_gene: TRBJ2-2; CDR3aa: CASGGTGELFF; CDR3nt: TGCGCCAGCGGGGGCACCGGGGAGCTGTTTTTT
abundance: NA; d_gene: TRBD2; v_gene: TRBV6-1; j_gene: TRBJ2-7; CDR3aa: CASSAGLAGGGEQYF; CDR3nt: TGTGCCAGCAGTGCGGGACTAGCGGGAGGGGGAGAGCAGTACTTC
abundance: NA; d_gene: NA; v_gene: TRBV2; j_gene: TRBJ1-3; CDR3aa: CASIGQGSARENTIYF; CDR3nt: TGTGCCAGCATTGGGCAGGGGTCGGCTCGGGAAAACACCATATATTTT
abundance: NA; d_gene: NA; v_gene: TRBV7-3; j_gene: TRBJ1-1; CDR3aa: CASSHQGIAFF; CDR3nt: TGTGCCAGCAGCCACCAGGGTATCGCTTTCTTT
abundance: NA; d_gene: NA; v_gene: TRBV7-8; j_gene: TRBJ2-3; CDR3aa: CASSEGGTKSGTDTQYF; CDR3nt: TGCGCCAGCAGCGAAGGGGGGACTAAGAGTGGCACAGATACGCAGTATTTT
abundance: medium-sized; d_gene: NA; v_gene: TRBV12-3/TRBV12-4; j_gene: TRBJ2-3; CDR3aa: CASTLSLDTQYF; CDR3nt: TGTGCCAGCACCCTAAGTTTGGATACGCAGTATTTT
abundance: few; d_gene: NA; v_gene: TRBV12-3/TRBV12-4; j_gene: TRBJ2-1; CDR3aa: CASSSGYKQFF; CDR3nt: TGTGCCAGCAGCTCAGGTTATAAGCAGTTCTTC
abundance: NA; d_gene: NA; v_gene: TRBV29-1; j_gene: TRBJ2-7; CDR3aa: CSVELGPTSYEQYF; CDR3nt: TGCAGCGTTGAATTGGGGCCTACCTCCTACGAGCAGTACTTC
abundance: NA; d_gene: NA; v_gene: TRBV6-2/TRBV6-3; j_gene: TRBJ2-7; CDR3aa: CASSYRVDYEEYF; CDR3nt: TGCGCCAGCAGTTACAGGGTGGACTACGAGGAGTACTTC
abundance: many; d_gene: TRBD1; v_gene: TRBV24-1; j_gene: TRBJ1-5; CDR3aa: CATSGQGIDQPQHF; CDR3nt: TGTGCCACCAGTGGACAGGGGATCGATCAGCCCCAGCATTTT
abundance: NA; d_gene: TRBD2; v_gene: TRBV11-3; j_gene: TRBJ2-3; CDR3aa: CASSRASGISTDTQYF; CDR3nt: TGTGCCAGCAGCCGTGCTAGCGGGATAAGCACAGATACGCAGTATTTT
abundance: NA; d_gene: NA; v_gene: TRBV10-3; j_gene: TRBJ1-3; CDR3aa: CAIREDLRNTIYF; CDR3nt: TGTGCCATCCGTGAGGACCTTCGAAACACCATATATTTT
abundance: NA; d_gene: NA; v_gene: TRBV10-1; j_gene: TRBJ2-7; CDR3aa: CASSEAATYEQYF; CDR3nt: TGCGCCAGCAGTGAGGCAGCGACCTACGAGCAGTACTTC
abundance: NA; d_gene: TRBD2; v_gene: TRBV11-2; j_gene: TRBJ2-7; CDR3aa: CASSSGTSSYEQYF; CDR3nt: TGTGCCAGCAGCTCCGGGACTAGCTCCTACGAGCAGTACTTC
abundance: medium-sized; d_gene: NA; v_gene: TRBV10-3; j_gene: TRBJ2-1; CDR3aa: CAISEVGTPRNEQFF; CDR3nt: TGTGCCATCAGTGAGGTAGGGACCCCTAGGAATGAGCAGTTCTTC
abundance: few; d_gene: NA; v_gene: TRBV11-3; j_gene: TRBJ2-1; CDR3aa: CASSLEGAGHGVNEQFF; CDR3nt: TGTGCCAGCAGCTTAGAGGGGGCGGGACACGGTGTGAATGAGCAGTTCTTC
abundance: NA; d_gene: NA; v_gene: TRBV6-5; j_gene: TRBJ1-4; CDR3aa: CASSSAGATNEKLFF; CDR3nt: TGTGCCAGCAGTTCCGCAGGGGCCACTAATGAAAAACTGTTTTTT
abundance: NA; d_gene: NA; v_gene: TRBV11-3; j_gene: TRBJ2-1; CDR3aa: CASGTRNSYNEQFF; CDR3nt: TGTGCCAGCGGAACTCGCAACTCCTACAATGAGCAGTTCTTC
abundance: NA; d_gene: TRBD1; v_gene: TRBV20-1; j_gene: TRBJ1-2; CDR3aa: CSAVRDRGTYGYTF; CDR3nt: TGCAGTGCCGTCCGGGACAGGGGAACTTATGGCTACACCTTC
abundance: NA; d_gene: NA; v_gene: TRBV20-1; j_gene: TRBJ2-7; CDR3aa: CSAKDQGYEQYF; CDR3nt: TGTAGTGCTAAAGATCAGGGCTACGAGCAGTACTTC
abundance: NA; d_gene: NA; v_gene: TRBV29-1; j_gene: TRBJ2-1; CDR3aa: CSVHAIIGNEKFF; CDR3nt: TGCAGCGTTCACGCGATTATTGGTAATGAGAAGTTCTTC
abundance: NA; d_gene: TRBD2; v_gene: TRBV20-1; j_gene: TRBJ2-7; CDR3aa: CSARGPGLSMVEQYF; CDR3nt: TGCAGTGCTAGAGGACCGGGACTATCTATGGTCGAGCAGTACTTC
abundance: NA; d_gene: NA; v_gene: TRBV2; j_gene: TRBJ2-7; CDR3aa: CASKGGVSYEHYF; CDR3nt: TGTGCCAGCAAGGGCGGGGTCTCCTACGAGCACTACTTC
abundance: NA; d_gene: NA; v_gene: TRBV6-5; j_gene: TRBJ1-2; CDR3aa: CACSYTSNYGYTF; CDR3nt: TGTGCCTGCAGTTACACCTCTAACTATGGCTACACCTTC
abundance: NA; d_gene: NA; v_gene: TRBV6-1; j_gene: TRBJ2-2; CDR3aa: CPVRQRDRVGTGSCFF; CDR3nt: NA
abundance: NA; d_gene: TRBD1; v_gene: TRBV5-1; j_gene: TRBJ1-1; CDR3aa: CAISLEGAGAFF; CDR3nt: TGCGCCATCAGCTTGGAGGGGGCTGGAGCTTTCTTT
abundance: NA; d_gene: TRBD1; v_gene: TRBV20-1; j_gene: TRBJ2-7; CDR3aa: CSARAQGQGVSYEQYF; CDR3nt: TGCAGTGCTAGAGCCCAGGGACAGGGCGTCTCCTATGAGCAGTACTTC
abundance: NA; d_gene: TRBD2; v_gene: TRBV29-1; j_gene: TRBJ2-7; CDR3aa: CSVAGTSGFSEQYF; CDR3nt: TGCAGCGTTGCGGGGACTAGCGGCTTTTCCGAGCAGTACTTC
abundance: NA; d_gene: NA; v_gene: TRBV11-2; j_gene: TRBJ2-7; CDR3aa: CASSLLREQYF; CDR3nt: TGTGCCAGCAGCCTTCTCCGGGAGCAGTACTTC
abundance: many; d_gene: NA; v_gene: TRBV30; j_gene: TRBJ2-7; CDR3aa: CAWSVNSPDEQYF; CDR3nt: TGTGCCTGGAGTGTTAATTCCCCTGACGAGCAGTACTTC
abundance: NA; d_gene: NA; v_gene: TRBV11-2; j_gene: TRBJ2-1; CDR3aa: CASGLDMGNEQFF; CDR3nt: TGTGCCAGCGGTTTAGATATGGGGAATGAGCAGTTCTTC
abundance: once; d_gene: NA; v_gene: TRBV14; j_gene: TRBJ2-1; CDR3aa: CASSQAGTHNEQFF; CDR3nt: TGTGCCAGCAGCCAAGCCGGGACTCACAATGAGCAGTTCTTC
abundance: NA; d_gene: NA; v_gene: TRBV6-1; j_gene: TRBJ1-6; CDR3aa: CASAGRTSPLPF; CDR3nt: TGTGCCAGTGCCGGAAGGACTTCACCCCTCCCCTTT
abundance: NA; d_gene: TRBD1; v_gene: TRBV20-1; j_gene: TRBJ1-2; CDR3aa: CSAGDRGGYGYTF; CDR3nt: TGCAGTGCAGGGGACAGGGGAGGCTATGGCTACACCTTC
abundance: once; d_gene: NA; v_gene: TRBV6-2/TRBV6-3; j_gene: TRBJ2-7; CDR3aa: CASSLFERVYEQYF; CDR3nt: TGTGCGAGCAGTCTATTTGAGCGGGTATACGAGCAGTACTTC
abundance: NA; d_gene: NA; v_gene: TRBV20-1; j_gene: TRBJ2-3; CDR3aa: CSARGRADTSMDTQYF; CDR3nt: TGCAGTGCTAGAGGTAGAGCAGACACTAGCATGGATACGCAGTATTTT
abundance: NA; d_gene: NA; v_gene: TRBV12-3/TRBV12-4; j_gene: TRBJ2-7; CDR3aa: CASSLQPGEEYF; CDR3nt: TGTGCCAGCAGTTTACAGCCTGGCGAGGAGTACTTT
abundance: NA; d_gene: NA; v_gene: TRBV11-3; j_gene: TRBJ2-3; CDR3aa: CASSLEDTDTQYF; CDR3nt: TGTGCCAGCAGCCTGGAGGACACAGATACGCAGTATTTT
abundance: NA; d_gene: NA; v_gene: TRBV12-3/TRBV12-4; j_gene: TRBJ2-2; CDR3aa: CASSLEGTGELFF; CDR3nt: TGTGCCAGCAGTTTAGAGGGAACCGGGGAGCTGTTTTTT
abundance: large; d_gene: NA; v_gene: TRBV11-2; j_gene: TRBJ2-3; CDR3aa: CASSPDGSTDTQYF; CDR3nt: TGTGCCAGCAGCCCAGATGGTAGCACAGATACGCAGTATTTT
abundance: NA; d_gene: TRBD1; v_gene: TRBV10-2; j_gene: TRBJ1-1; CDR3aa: CASFGQGALATEAFF; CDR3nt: TGCGCCAGCTTCGGACAGGGGGCATTAGCCACTGAAGCTTTCTTT
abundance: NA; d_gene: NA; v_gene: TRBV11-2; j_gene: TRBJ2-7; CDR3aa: CASSFSSFAVYEQYF; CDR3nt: TGTGCCAGCAGCTTCTCTAGCTTTGCAGTATACGAGCAGTACTTC